This T cell receptor beta chain comes out of a study of cytomegalovirus exposure and HLA in healthy donors. Overall study results and limits: As a later analysis revealed, most CMV-associated TCR beta chains appeared HLA-restricted. Roughly uniform sequencing depth across donors was assumed, possibly incorrectly. Per a later analysis, HLA-associated TCR beta chains showed more clonal expansion than other, equally common TCR beta chains.

The CDR3 loop spans 15 amino acids. J gave up 2 bases and V 8 bases, and 8 bases lay outside the gene matches. In germline, CDR1 is LNHNV, CDR2 YYDKDF (reference sequence). Turning to this clone: Its cognate antigen is unknown.

PCR involved 60 Vbeta and 13 Jbeta primers. Sequencing used immunoSEQ multiplex PCR; TCRdb keeps in-frame clones, though not all of them. The sample includes about 220,000 clones, approximately 80% of them seen just once. The sequence derives from a boy under 10 years old in good health and CMV-seronegative. This chain connects TRBV15 to TRBJ2-3, with 9 bases identical to TRBD1. Sequencing was carried out using PBMCs. The CDR3 DNA follows: TGTGCCACCGGATTGGACAGGGGTAACACAGATACGCAGTATTTT. Protein product: CATGLDRGNTDTQYF.